A selection of T cell receptor beta chains follows, all from one sample in a study of metastatic and nonmetastatic thyroid tumors. TCRdb reprocessed the PCR reads using MiXCR. The sample lists fewer than 25,000 clones, approximately 30% seen once, with about 14% in the top ten. The sequencing input was blood. Receptor source: a female donor with papillary thyroid cancer or a benign thyroid nodule (not recorded which). Some clones in this sample may be carry-over from other donors' samples. The CDR3 runs from the conserved cysteine through the conserved F or W. D genes are given only for firm matches. Size is omitted from some rows. Given values are once, few, many or a class for expanded clones.

v_call	clone_size	j_call	d_call	cdr3_nt	cdr3_aa
TRBV19	NA	TRBJ2-3	NA	TGTGCCAGTAGTAGGGCCCGACAGGTCTCTAGCACAGATACGCAGTATTTT	CASSRARQVSSTDTQYF
TRBV4-1	NA	TRBJ1-5	TRBD1	TGCGCCAGCAGCCAAGATTCCGGGACAGGCTATCAGCCCCAGCATTTT	CASSQDSGTGYQPQHF
TRBV2	medium-sized	TRBJ1-2	NA	TGTGCCAGCAGTCCTTTTCGGGACAACTATGGCTACACCTTC	CASSPFRDNYGYTF
TRBV20-1	NA	TRBJ2-7	TRBD1	TGCAGTGCTAGAGGGACAGGGGGCTTCGCCTACGAGCAGTACTTC	CSARGTGGFAYEQYF
TRBV5-1	NA	TRBJ2-7	TRBD1	TGCGCCAGCAGCCCTGACGGGACAGCCGCCTACGAGCAGTACTTC	CASSPDGTAAYEQYF
TRBV20-1	NA	TRBJ2-7	NA	TGCACTCCAAGAAAAAGGGGGGTCTCCTACGAGCAGTACTTC	CTPRKRGVSYEQYF
TRBV25-1	NA	TRBJ2-1	NA	TGTGCCAGCAGTGAACCCTCTCCGGGACTGACCGACAATGAGCAGTTCTTC	CASSEPSPGLTDNEQFF
TRBV4-1	NA	TRBJ1-2	TRBD1	TGCGCCAGCAGCCAAGATTGGGGGACAGGGGGCGCAAAGGGCTACACCTTC	CASSQDWGTGGAKGYTF
TRBV11-2	once	TRBJ1-6	NA	TGTGCCAGCAGTCTATCGCCGGGGAGGGACTCACCCCTCCACTTT	CASSLSPGRDSPLHF
TRBV4-1	NA	TRBJ2-2	NA	TGCGCCAGCAGAGGACGAAACACCGGGGAGCTGTTTTTT	CASRGRNTGELFF
TRBV14	NA	TRBJ1-3	NA	TGTGCGAGCAGCAAGTCAGGTCGAAACACCCTATATTTT	CASSKSGRNTLYF
TRBV19	NA	TRBJ1-6	NA	TGTGCCAGTAGTACCAGTCCGACAGGATATAATTCACCCCTCCACTTT	CASSTSPTGYNSPLHF
TRBV18	NA	TRBJ2-3	NA	TGTGCCAGCTCACCGAACTTCCTCACAGATACGCAGTATTTT	CASSPNFLTDTQYF
TRBV9	many	TRBJ1-2	NA	TGTGCCAGCAGCGTAGGGGTCAGTAACTATGGCTACACCTTC	CASSVGVSNYGYTF
TRBV4-1	NA	TRBJ2-7	NA	TGCGCCAGCAGCCAAGACCGCTACTACGAGCAGTACTTC	CASSQDRYYEQYF
TRBV6-1	few	TRBJ2-7	NA	TGTGCCAGCAGTGACGGGGAGACCTACGAGCAGTACTTC	CASSDGETYEQYF
TRBV6-5	medium-sized	TRBJ1-3	NA	TGTGCCAGCAGTTACGGACAGCCATTCTCTGGAAACACCATATATTTT	CASSYGQPFSGNTIYF
TRBV4-2	medium-sized	TRBJ1-2	NA	TGTGCCAGCAGCCAAGACACCTTCTATGGCTACACCTTC	CASSQDTFYGYTF